One and the same sample provided the 17 T cell receptor beta chains below, sequenced in a study of T cell repertoires in cytomegalovirus infection. One entry per CDR3 protein results from TCRdb running MiXCR on the reads. The top ten hold approximately 30% of the sample, which has roughly 180,000 distinct CDR3 sequences, 28% seen once. Source material: PBMCs. The receptors originated from a human donor in good health (CMV status not recorded). Some clones in this sample may be carry-over from other donors' samples.

The chain links TRBV27 to TRBJ1-1, with a tentative D call TRBD1 (5 bases). CDR1 and CDR2 from the germline V gene are MNHEY and SMNVEV (reference sequence). There are 12 residues in the CDR3. Trimming cost V 8 bases and J 1 base, with 8 bases left between them. The CDR3 DNA follows: TGTGCCAGCGCCGGGGGGAACACTGAAGCTTTCTTT. Its translation is CASAGGNTEAFF.

V is TRBV20-1 and J is TRBJ2-7, with D uncertain. The CDR3 has 14 residues. V was pared by 2 bases and J by 3 bases, with 14 bases between. Germline CDR1 DFQATT, CDR2 SNEGSKA (reference sequence). In DNA, the CDR3 is TGCAGTGCTAGAAACATGGCAGTCGGCTACGAGCAGTACTTC. It specifies CSARNMAVGYEQYF.

This clonotype was seen only a few times. The chain links TRBV7-3 to TRBJ2-6; D may be TRBD1 (7 bases). The V end lost 5 bases, the J end lost 0 bases, and 20 bases lay between the germline ends. This CDR3 is 19 amino acids long. CDR1 is SGHTA, CDR2 FQGTGA, per germline. The CDR3 region is CASSPRPGQGGSGANVLTF. CDR3 DNA sequence: TGTGCCAGCAGCCCCCGCCCCGGCCAGGGGGGCTCTGGGGCCAACGTCCTGACTTTC.

This clonotype was seen repeatedly, ten times or more. This chain uses TRBV11-2 with TRBJ2-2; no definite D call. The germline V and J ends were trimmed by 0 bases and 4 bases, with 18 bases remaining between them. Germline-derived CDR1 and CDR2 are SGHAT and FQNNGV. CDR3 length: 18 residues. CDR3 in DNA: TGTGCCAGCAGCTTAGATAGTATAGGGCTTTCGGGCACCGGGGAGCTGTTTTTT. Translated, it gives CASSLDSIGLSGTGELFF.

This chain uses TRBV14 with TRBJ1-2; the match to TRBD1 covers 8 bases. This CDR3 is built from 16 residues. CDR1 SGHDN and CDR2 FVKESK come from the germline V gene. Trimming cost V 0 bases and J 3 bases; bases outside gene matches: 6. CDR3 region: CASSQDPTGEDYGYTF. Here the CDR3 DNA reads TGTGCCAGCAGCCAAGACCCGACAGGGGAAGACTATGGCTACACCTTC.

The chain uses TRBV5-6 and TRBJ2-7, with D uncertain. This CDR3 spans 12 amino acids. Trimming cost V 4 bases and J 7 bases, with 12 bases left between them. Per germline, CDR1 SGHDT and CDR2 YYEEEE. The CDR3 loop reads CASSLVTSEQYF. The CDR3 DNA follows: TGTGCCAGCAGCCTGGTGACGTCGGAGCAGTACTTC.

The chain has TRBV7-3 and TRBJ2-6; D unclear. The CDR3 length is 15 residues. V lost 2 bases and J 2 bases, leaving 7 bases between the germline ends. Germline CDR1 reads SGHTA; CDR2 reads FQGTGA. CDR3: CASSLAQTGANVLTF. The CDR3 DNA follows: TGTGCCAGCAGCTTAGCCCAGACTGGGGCCAACGTCCTGACTTTC. The full variable domain, with the rest looked up from reference TRBV7-3 and TRBJ2-6, is GAGVSQTPSNKVTEKGKYVELRCDPISGHTALYWYRQSLGQGPEFLIYFQGTGAADDSGLPNDRFFAVRPEGSVSTLKIQRTERGDSAVYLCASSLAQTGANVLTFGAGSRLTVL.

The genes are TRBV18 and TRBJ1-1; 9 nucleotides align to TRBD1. The V and J ends lost 3 bases and 7 bases, in that order; junction bases with no gene match: 12. Germline CDR1 reads KGHSH; CDR2 reads LQKENI. The CDR3 has 16 residues. CDR3 in DNA: TGTGCCAGCTCACCGCCGGGACAGGGCCGCAGGAGTGAAGCTTTCTTT. This translates into CASSPPGQGRRSEAFF.

The sample holds a few counts of this clonotype. The gene calls are TRBV12-3 or TRBV12-4 and TRBJ1-5; no firm D call. Trimming pared 4 bases from V and 0 bases from J, leaving 16 bases between. CDR3 length: 17 residues. CDR3 coding DNA: TGTGCCAGCAGTTACCAGGCCGAGCTTTATAGCAATCAGCCCCAGCATTTT. Protein product: CASSYQAELYSNQPQHF.

This clonotype showed up just a few times. This chain uses TRBV6-1 with TRBJ1-1; weak D call: TRBD1 (5 bases). From germline, CDR1 is MNHNS and CDR2 SASEGT. The V and J ends lost 7 bases and 4 bases respectively, with 19 bases between them. This CDR3 is built from 15 residues. This CDR3 reads CASTLGVGVGTEAFF. CDR3 DNA: TGTGCCAGCACCCTAGGAGTAGGGGTAGGCACTGAAGCTTTCTTT.

This clonotype was observed a few times. The chain links TRBV29-1 to TRBJ1-1, with 9 nucleotides matching TRBD1. Germline assignment: CDR1 SQVTM and CDR2 ANQGSEA. This CDR3 contains 14 residues. CDR3 sequence: CSSRDREGDTEAFF. The CDR3 bases are TGCAGTTCCCGGGACAGGGAGGGGGACACTGAAGCTTTCTTT.

This clonotype was recorded at least ten times. Sequence at one end of the junction differs from germline and may be a read error. The rearrangement uses TRBV5-1 and TRBJ1-1, with a possible D match to TRBD1 (6 bases). From germline, CDR1 is SGHRS and CDR2 YFSETQ. This CDR3 has 15 residues. The CDR3: CASSLVPGQNTEAFF. The CDR3 coding sequence is TGTGCCAGCAGCTTAGTACCGGGACAGAACACTGAAGCTTTCTTT.

This rearrangement joins TRBV7-2 to TRBJ1-1; tentatively, D is TRBD1 (5 bases). In germline, CDR1 is SGHTA, CDR2 FQGNSA. CDR3 length: 14 amino acids. Trimming pared 4 bases from V and 5 bases from J, leaving 14 bases between. DNA of the CDR3: TGTGCCAGCAGCTGGGGGGAGGACCAAACTGAAGCTTTCTTT. Residues: CASSWGEDQTEAFF.

This sequence joins TRBV10-3 and TRBJ2-7, with 8 positions matching TRBD1. The CDR3 extends over 12 amino acids. Germline values: CDR1 ENHRY, CDR2 SYGVKD. The J segment lost 8 bases and the V segment lost 9 bases, leaving 9 bases of the junction unmatched. The DNA of the CDR3 is TGTGCCATTCTGGACAGGGATAATAAGCAGTACTTC. It yields the protein CAILDRDNKQYF.

The chain couples TRBV7-8 to TRBJ2-3; the D is unclear. Per germline, CDR1 SGHVS and CDR2 FQNEAQ. Trimming took 3 bases from V and 6 from J, leaving 10 bases between them. The CDR3 is 13 residues long. CDR3 DNA sequence: TGTGCCAGCAGCTTGGGTGTGAGGGATACGCAGTATTTT. Translation gives CASSLGVRDTQYF.

This clonotype was found a few times. The chain combines TRBV29-1 with TRBJ2-3, with 13 bases identical to TRBD2. The CDR3 has 15 residues. V lost 8 bases, J lost 4 bases, and 9 bases stayed unmatched. CDR1 is SQVTM, CDR2 ANQGSEA, per germline. The CDR3 coding sequence is TGCAGCCAAAGGACTAGCGGGGGCGTATCAGATACGCAGTATTTT. Translated: CSQRTSGGVSDTQYF.

The chain carries TRBV9 and TRBJ2-1, with D perhaps TRBD2 (5 bases). CDR1 is SGDLS and CDR2 is YYNGEE in the germline V gene. Trimming removed 0 bases from V and 4 bases from J, with 20 bases in between. The CDR3 runs to 18 residues. CDR3 bases: TGTGCCAGCAGCGTAGCCCTCTCCTCGGGGATGGGATACAATGAGCAGTTCTTC. Residues: CASSVALSSGMGYNEQFF.